One and the same sample provided the 10 T cell receptor beta chains below, sequenced in a study of shared clonotypes between healthy human individuals. Generated by immunoSEQ multiplex PCR, the TCRdb table keeps only in-frame clones and is missing some. The sample shows hundreds of thousands of clones, around 72% of them seen only once. The sequenced sample was memory CD4+ T cells sorted from blood. The subset: CD45RA-negative fraction. All receptors come from a woman aged 30 to 39 in good health.

The rearrangement joins TRBV5-1 to TRBJ1-5, with D tentatively TRBD1 (5 bases). V lost 3 bases to trimming and J lost 3 bases, with 10 bases between them. Germline V gene data show CDR1 as SGHRS and CDR2 as YFSETQ. The CDR3 runs 14 residues. DNA for the CDR3: TGCGCCAGCAGCTCCGGGACCAACAATCAGCCCCAGCATTTT. This codes for CASSSGTNNQPQHF.

The chain recombines TRBV7-2 with TRBJ2-5, with 9 bases lining up with TRBD1. The closer fit of TRBJ2-7 to the DNA end suggests the J call may be wrong. From germline, CDR1 is SGHTA and CDR2 FQGNSA. The CDR3 contains 14 residues. The CDR3 coding sequence is TGTGCCAGCAGCCGGACAGGGGAGGGCTACGAGCAGTACTTC. Protein product: CASSRTGEGYEQYF.

The chain joins TRBV29-1 to TRBJ2-5, with TRBD2 as a possible D gene (6 bases). The CDR3 extends over 15 amino acids. V lost 6 bases to trimming and J lost 5 bases, with 22 bases between them. Germline V CDR1 and CDR2: SQVTM, ANQGSEA. The CDR3: CSVYGGSWAGETQYF. The CDR3 region has the DNA TGCAGCGTCTATGGGGGGAGCTGGGCCGGCGAGACCCAGTACTTC.

The chain joins TRBV13 to TRBJ2-7, with D possibly being TRBD2 (7 bases). Germline values: CDR1 PRHDT, CDR2 FYEKMQ (reference sequence). Trimming pared 0 bases from V and 3 bases from J, leaving 18 bases between. This CDR3 has 17 residues. CDR3 region: CASSLGRWEGGFYEQYF. The CDR3 DNA is TGTGCCAGCAGCTTAGGCCGGTGGGAGGGGGGTTTCTACGAGCAGTACTTC.

This chain uses TRBV10-2 with TRBJ2-5; 7 bases are a match to TRBD1. Trimming cost V 2 bases and J 3 bases; bases outside gene matches: 0. Germline V lookup: CDR1 WSHSY, CDR2 SAAADI. The CDR3 contains 13 residues. The CDR3 DNA reads as TGCGCCAGCAGTGAGGACAGGGAAGAGACCCAGTACTTC. Residues: CASSEDREETQYF.

The chain is built from TRBV7-9 and TRBJ2-3, with 7 nucleotides matching TRBD2. Per the germline V gene, CDR1 is SEHNR and CDR2 is FQNEAQ (reference sequence). The CDR3 is 17 amino acids. The junction had 11 bases not matched to a gene; V was cut back by 1 base and J by 4 bases. CDR3 protein: CASSLVMGVGRADTQYF. In nucleotides, the CDR3 is TGTGCCAGCAGCTTAGTCATGGGCGTGGGGAGGGCAGATACGCAGTATTTT. Filled out from reference TRBV7-9 and TRBJ2-3, the complete variable domain reads DTGVSQNPRHKITKRGQNVTFRCDPISEHNRLYWYRQTLGQGPEFLTYFQNEAQLEKSRLLSDRFSAERPKGSFSTLEIQRTEQGDSAMYLCASSLVMGVGRADTQYFGPGTRLTVL.

The chain carries TRBV19 and TRBJ2-5, with 7 bases identical to TRBD2. V gave up 6 bases and J gave up 5 bases; unmatched junction bases: 6. Germline CDR1 LNHDA, CDR2 SQIVND (reference sequence). The CDR3 is 13 residues long. The CDR3 nucleotides read TGTGCCAGTAGCATACTCGGGAGGGAGACCCAGTACTTC. Amino acid sequence: CASSILGRETQYF. The complete variable domain, with remaining parts taken from reference TRBV19 and TRBJ2-5, reads DGGITQSPKYLFRKEGQNVTLSCEQNLNHDAMYWYRQDPGQGLRLIYYSQIVNDFQKGDIAEGYSVSREKKESFPLTVTSAQKNPTAFYLCASSILGRETQYFGPGTRLLVL.

This clone has a count of ten or more. The chain couples TRBV11-2 to TRBJ1-3; 7 bases are shared with TRBD1. The CDR3 is 14 amino acids. Germline CDR1 and CDR2: SGHAT and FQNNGV. The junction had 1 base not matched to a gene; V was cut back by 5 bases and J by 0 bases. The CDR3 here is CASSRTGSGNTIYF. The CDR3 DNA is TGTGCCAGCAGCCGGACAGGCTCTGGAAACACCATATATTTT.

V gene TRBV18 combines with J gene TRBJ1-1; D gene unclear. The ends were cut back, 5 bases at V and 1 base at J, with 17 bases in the middle. Germline V gene data show CDR1 as KGHSH and CDR2 as LQKENI. The CDR3 length is 16 residues. The CDR3 sequence is CASSRVVTGQNTEAFF. The CDR3 nucleotides read TGTGCCAGCTCAAGGGTGGTTACCGGGCAGAACACTGAAGCTTTCTTT.

The V gene is TRBV7-6, the J gene TRBJ1-3; 10 bases align to TRBD1. The CDR3 is 15 amino acids. Unmatched junction bases numbered 4, after V lost 5 bases and J lost 3 bases. Germline CDR1 reads SGHVS; CDR2 reads FNYEAQ. The CDR3 spells CASSAGQGIGNTIYF. The CDR3 DNA follows: TGTGCCAGCAGCGCGGGACAGGGGATTGGAAACACCATATATTTT.